The T cell receptor (beta chain) described here comes from a study of shared clonotypes between healthy human individuals. Terminally differentiated effector memory CD45RA+ cells were left out of the naive CD8 fraction, which was CD45RO-negative and positively selected for CCR7. This clone was seen just once. What it binds is not known. The table came from immunoSEQ multiplex PCR; TCRdb's copy has only in-frame clones and leaves some out. Altogether about 2.2 million clones are present, roughly 95% being singletons, with the ten largest covering about 1.7%. Regarding the study as a whole: Represented diversity (both genetic and exposure-history) was limited by the small number of donors.

This CDR3 comprises 17 residues. Germline CDR1 and CDR2: MDHEN and SYDVKM. Trimming removed 5 bases from V and 7 bases from J; junction bases left unmatched: 16. The chain links TRBV28 to TRBJ2-7; 11 bases agree with TRBD2. This clonotype was obtained from a man aged 18 to 29 in good health. Some clones in this sample may be carry-over from other donors' samples. The sequenced material came from naive CD8+ T cells from PBMCs. The CDR3 loop reads CASSTLIFSGRAFEQYF. The CDR3 nucleotides are TGTGCCAGCAGTACCCTCATTTTTAGCGGGAGGGCCTTTGAGCAGTACTTC.